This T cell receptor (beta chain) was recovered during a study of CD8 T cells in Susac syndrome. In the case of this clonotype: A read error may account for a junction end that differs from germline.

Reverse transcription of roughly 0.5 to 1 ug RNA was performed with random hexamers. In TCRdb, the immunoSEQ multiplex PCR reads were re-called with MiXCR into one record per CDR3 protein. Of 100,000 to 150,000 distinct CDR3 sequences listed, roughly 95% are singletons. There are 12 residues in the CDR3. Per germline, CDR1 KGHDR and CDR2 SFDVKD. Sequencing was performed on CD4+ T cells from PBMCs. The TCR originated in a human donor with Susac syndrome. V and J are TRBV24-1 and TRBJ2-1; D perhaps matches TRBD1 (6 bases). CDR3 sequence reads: CATSERDTEPFF. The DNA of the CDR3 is TGTGCCACCAGTGAAAGGGACACCGAGCCGTTCTTC.